This T cell receptor (beta chain) was sequenced in a study of human T cells and chemical hapten exposure. Study background: Variability of per-sample TCR yields stemmed mainly from small differences in pooled library volume. Study outcomes and limitations: There was no change with DPC sensitization in TCRs above 1 in 1000 frequency.

The time point here: healthy volunteer bleed at 6 weeks. It was from unfractionated whole blood that total RNA was extracted. This clonotype was observed many times. Its matching antigen is unknown. With 7 bases clipped from V and 0 bases from J, the junction kept 9 bases outside the gene matches. CDR3 length: 16 amino acids. The germline gives CDR1 MNHEY, CDR2 SMNVEV (reference sequence). Single cDNA molecules in the library carried unique molecular identifiers attached during preparation. Under the authors' procedure: Counting gave a median of around 100,000 TCRs per sample, with values ranging from about 23,224 to 700,000. TCRdb processed the RACE reads anew with MiXCR; each CDR3 protein has one entry. What appears here as the V and J calls and clone size reflects TCRdb's work, not the paper's. The table has about 65,000 distinct CDR3 sequences, around 6.1% seen once; the top ten hold roughly 3.5%.

This chain connects TRBV27 to TRBJ2-3; 8 nucleotides match TRBD2. This TCR came from a female donor in good health. Some clones in this sample may be carry-over from other donors' samples. The sample consisted of whole blood. The CDR3 loop is CASKVGAGASTDTQYF. DNA for the CDR3: TGTGCCAGCAAGGTTGGAGCGGGAGCTAGCACAGATACGCAGTATTTT.